These 27 T cell receptor beta chains share one sample of origin, sequenced in a study of cytomegalovirus exposure and HLA in healthy donors. The protocol was immunoSEQ multiplex PCR, while the TCRdb copy is restricted to in-frame clones and leaves out a portion. The profile shows about 130,000 clones, about 80% of them singletons. Sequenced: PBMCs. These receptors were taken from a man aged 25-40 years in good health and CMV-seropositive.

This chain joins TRBV7-2 and TRBJ2-3, with 7 bases identical to TRBD2. Germline loops: CDR1 SGHTA, CDR2 FQGNSA. Trimming removed 8 bases from V and 3 bases from J; junction bases left unmatched: 5. The CDR3 runs to 13 residues. The CDR3 sequence is CASQREGTDTQYF. The CDR3, as DNA: TGTGCCAGCCAAAGGGAGGGTACAGATACGCAGTATTTT.

In its sample, this clone was seen once. The chain recombines TRBV7-3 with TRBJ2-1, with D maybe TRBD2 (6 bases). CDR1 is SGHTA and CDR2 is FQGTGA in the germline V gene. With 2 bases removed from V and 5 bases from J, the gap between germline ends came to 16 bases. The length of the CDR3 is 16 residues. The CDR3 region is CASSLGVAEPNNEQFF. The CDR3 DNA follows: TGTGCCAGCAGCTTAGGGGTAGCGGAGCCCAACAATGAGCAGTTCTTC.

This sequence joins TRBV19 and TRBJ1-5, with TRBD1 matching 9 bases. Germline V gives CDR1 LNHDA, CDR2 SQIVND (reference sequence). The CDR3 extends over 17 amino acids. The V and J ends lost 0 bases and 3 bases, in that order; junction bases with no gene match: 6. The CDR3, as DNA: TGTGCCAGTAGTATAGATCTTTGGACAGGGGCCAATCAGCCCCAGCATTTT. It specifies CASSIDLWTGANQPQHF.

The chain uses TRBV2 and TRBJ2-3; the match to TRBD2 covers 13 bases. The J segment lost 8 bases and the V segment lost 1 base, leaving 9 bases of the junction unmatched. This CDR3 is 17 amino acids long. The V gene's germline CDR1 is SNHLY and CDR2 FYNNEI. The CDR3 bases are TGTGCCAGCAGTGAAGGAGTCGGACTAGCGGGGGAGGGTACGCAGTATTTT. Amino acid sequence: CASSEGVGLAGEGTQYF.

V gene TRBV6-6 combines with J gene TRBJ1-5; the D gene is possibly TRBD1 (6 bases). V lost 5 bases and J 7 bases, leaving 12 bases between the germline ends. The germline V gene has CDR1 MNHNY and CDR2 SVGAGI (reference sequence). CDR3 length: 13 amino acids. The CDR3 protein is CASSDGTYQPQHF. The CDR3 DNA reads TGTGCCAGCAGTGACGGGACATACCAGCCCCAGCATTTT.

The rearrangement joins TRBV27 to TRBJ2-7, with D maybe TRBD2 (5 bases). The CDR3 is 13 residues long. V lost 2 bases, J lost 5 bases, and 10 bases lay in between. Germline V gene sequence: CDR1 MNHEY, CDR2 SMNVEV (reference sequence). Here the CDR3 DNA reads TGTGCCAGCAGTTTAAACACCGGGGACGAGCAGTACTTC. The encoded protein is CASSLNTGDEQYF.

The chain joins TRBV18 to TRBJ2-1; D is possibly TRBD1 (6 bases). This CDR3 spans 15 amino acids. The ends were cut back, 0 bases at V and 4 bases at J, with 10 bases in the middle. The germline V gene has CDR1 KGHSH and CDR2 LQKENI. The CDR3 coding sequence is TGTGCCAGCTCACCACCACAGGGTAGATACAATGAGCAGTTCTTC. This sequence encodes CASSPPQGRYNEQFF. Together with reference TRBV18 and TRBJ2-1, the CDR3 gives the full variable domain: NAGVMQNPRHLVRRRGQEARLRCSPMKGHSHVYWYRQLPEEGLKFMVYLQKENIIDESGMPKERFSAEFPKEGPSILRIQQVVRGDSAAYFCASSPPQGRYNEQFFGPGTRLTVL.

This chain uses TRBV6-4 with TRBJ2-3; 10 bases are a match to TRBD2. Trimming at V came to 4 bases and at J to 3 bases, leaving 4 bases not matched to a gene. The CDR3 sequence is 15 residues long. Germline V gene data show CDR1 as MRHNA and CDR2 as SNTAGT. DNA of the CDR3: TGTGCCAGCAGTGGAATAGCGGGGGGAACAGATACGCAGTATTTT. Translation: CASSGIAGGTDTQYF.

This chain connects TRBV5-1 to TRBJ2-5, with D perhaps matching TRBD1 (6 bases). The CDR3 loop spans 14 amino acids. With 1 base removed from V and 5 bases from J, the gap between germline ends came to 12 bases. The germline gives CDR1 SGHRS, CDR2 YFSETQ. This chain's CDR3 is CASSLSSRGETQYF. The CDR3 region has the DNA TGCGCCAGCAGCTTGTCGTCTAGGGGGGAGACCCAGTACTTC.

The V gene is TRBV29-1, the J gene TRBJ1-2; D may be TRBD1 (6 bases). This CDR3 is built from 11 residues. CDR1 SQVTM and CDR2 ANQGSEA come from the germline V gene. Trimming removed 4 bases from V and 6 bases from J, with 9 bases in between. CDR3 bases: TGCAGCGTTGCAGGGGTTGATGGCTACACCTTC. Amino acid sequence: CSVAGVDGYTF.

With respect to this clone: One end of the junction fails to match germline, which may point to a read error. The chain has TRBV4-3 and TRBJ2-7, with D tentatively TRBD1 (5 bases). Germline assignment: CDR1 LGHNA and CDR2 YSLEER. The CDR3 runs to 12 residues. In DNA form, the CDR3 reads TGCGCCAGCAGCCAAGATATGCGGCAAGGGGACTTC. This codes for CASSQDMRQGDF.

The rearrangement links TRBV5-6 to TRBJ2-3; the D gene is possibly TRBD2 (6 bases). Germline CDR1 and CDR2: SGHDT and YYEEEE. Trimming removed 1 base at V and 0 bases at J, with 15 bases between. The CDR3 is made up of 17 amino acids. The CDR3 protein is CASSLQGLARSTDTQYF. Written as DNA, the CDR3 is TGTGCCAGCAGCTTGCAAGGCCTAGCGAGAAGCACAGATACGCAGTATTTT.

V gene TRBV2 combines with J gene TRBJ1-5, with TRBD1 identical over 9 bases. The CDR3 sequence is 15 residues long. Looked up from germline, CDR1 is SNHLY and CDR2 is FYNNEI. J was trimmed by 1 base and V by 7 bases; bases with no gene match: 5. In nucleotides, the CDR3 is TGTGCCAGCACCCACAGGGGGCACAGCAATCAGCCCCAGCATTTT. Protein product: CASTHRGHSNQPQHF.

In this sample, this clone turned up a few times. The CDR3 nucleotides read TGTGCCAGTAGTTCCTGGGGAGCGGGGGGCCAACATCAGTATTTT. It translates to CASSSWGAGGQHQYF. The chain couples TRBV19 to TRBJ2-3; 9 bases map to TRBD2. There are 15 residues in the CDR3. CDR1 is LNHDA and CDR2 is SQIVND in the germline V gene (reference sequence). The J segment lost 12 bases and the V segment lost 5 bases, leaving 15 bases of the junction unmatched. The whole variable domain, filled in from reference TRBV19 and TRBJ2-3, reads DGGITQSPKYLFRKEGQNVTLSCEQNLNHDAMYWYRQDPGQGLRLIYYSQIVNDFQKGDIAEGYSVSREKKESFPLTVTSAQKNPTAFYLCASSSWGAGGQHQYFGPGTRLTVL.

This rearrangement joins TRBV6-6 to TRBJ2-1, with D possibly matching TRBD2 (5 bases). Per germline, CDR1 MNHNY and CDR2 SVGAGI (reference sequence). Trimming pared 6 bases from V and 7 bases from J, leaving 10 bases between. The CDR3 spans 12 residues. Here the CDR3 DNA reads TGTGCCAGCAGGGATAGCGCGAATGAGCAGTTCTTC. Its translation is CASRDSANEQFF.

The chain uses TRBV14 and TRBJ2-7; 8 bases map to TRBD2. V was pared by 0 bases and J by 4 bases, with 17 bases of the junction left unmatched. There are 19 residues in the CDR3. Looked up from germline, CDR1 is SGHDN and CDR2 is FVKESK. For the CDR3, the DNA is TGTGCCAGCAGCCAAGATCGAATAGGCGCGGGAGGTTTCCGATACGAGCAGTACTTC. Residues: CASSQDRIGAGGFRYEQYF.

The V and J genes are TRBV5-4 and TRBJ2-1; TRBD1 matches 8 bases. Trimming at V came to 0 bases and at J to 7 bases, leaving 3 bases not matched to a gene. This CDR3 contains 14 residues. Germline V CDR1 and CDR2: SGHNT, YYREEE (reference sequence). CDR3 loop: CASSLADRGNEQFF. As DNA, the CDR3 is TGTGCCAGCAGCTTGGCCGACAGGGGTAATGAGCAGTTCTTC.

This chain links TRBV7-2 with TRBJ1-4; 8 bases map to TRBD1. The CDR3 totals 14 residues. Germline V gene sequence: CDR1 SGHTA, CDR2 FQGNSA. J gave up 5 bases and V 5 bases, and 4 bases lay outside the gene matches. The CDR3 nucleotides read TGTGCCAGCAGCCAAGGGGACAGGAATGAAAAACTGTTTTTT. It translates to CASSQGDRNEKLFF.

The chain joins TRBV2 to TRBJ2-7, with 10 bases aligning to TRBD1. Germline assignment: CDR1 SNHLY and CDR2 FYNNEI. The CDR3 has 13 residues. Trimming removed 11 bases from V and 2 bases from J; junction bases left unmatched: 6. The CDR3 loop is CAGGGQGAYEQYF. For the CDR3, the DNA is TGTGCCGGGGGTGGACAGGGGGCCTACGAGCAGTACTTC. Full variable domain (remainder filled in from reference TRBV2 and TRBJ2-7): EPEVTQTPSHQVTQMGQEVILRCVPISNHLYFYWYRQILGQKVEFLVSFYNNEISEKSEIFDDQFSVERPDGSNFTLKIRSTKLEDSAMYFCAGGGQGAYEQYFGPGTRLTVT.

The V gene is TRBV5-4, the J gene TRBJ1-2; TRBD1 matches at 10 bases. This CDR3 contains 15 residues. After removal of 4 bases from V and 5 bases from J, the junction contained 8 bases not matched to a gene. Germline V gene sequence: CDR1 SGHNT, CDR2 YYREEE (reference sequence). CDR3 sequence reads: CASSARDRGGYGYTF. The DNA for the CDR3 is TGTGCCAGCAGCGCACGGGACAGGGGCGGGTATGGCTACACCTTC.

The V gene is TRBV6-6, the J gene TRBJ1-1, with D tentatively TRBD1 (5 bases). Trimming stripped 1 base from V and 4 bases from J, with 13 bases between. The CDR3 loop spans 15 amino acids. Germline assignment: CDR1 MNHNY and CDR2 SVGAGI (reference sequence). This CDR3 is CASSYLNGGTTEAFF. In nucleotides, the CDR3 is TGTGCCAGCAGTTACTTAAATGGAGGGACCACTGAAGCTTTCTTT.

This clone was found once. The chain employs TRBV6-1 and TRBJ1-2, with 12 positions matching TRBD1. CDR3 size: 16 residues. The V gene end was trimmed by 0 bases and the J gene end by 7 bases; junction bases not matched to a gene: 6. Germline values: CDR1 MNHNS, CDR2 SASEGT. CDR3 sequence reads: CASSEAGQGAKGGYTF. DNA of the CDR3: TGTGCCAGCAGTGAAGCGGGACAGGGGGCGAAAGGTGGCTACACCTTC.

The V gene is TRBV6-6, the J gene TRBJ2-7; 8 bases match TRBD1. This CDR3 has 14 residues. The germline V gene encodes CDR1 MNHNY and CDR2 SVGAGI (reference sequence). The junction had 2 bases not matched to a gene; V was cut back by 2 bases and J by 2 bases. The CDR3 reads CASSYTRGPYEQYF. The CDR3 region has the DNA TGTGCCAGCAGTTACACCAGGGGGCCCTACGAGCAGTACTTC.

V gene TRBV18 combines with J gene TRBJ2-2; D perhaps matches TRBD1 (6 bases). Trimming left V 3 bases short and J 0 bases short, with 11 bases between. Per germline, CDR1 KGHSH and CDR2 LQKENI. The CDR3 is 16 amino acids. The CDR3 coding sequence is TGTGCCAGCTCACCGACCGGGACAACGAACACCGGGGAGCTGTTTTTT. It is translated as CASSPTGTTNTGELFF.

This chain links TRBV9 with TRBJ2-3, with D possibly being TRBD1 (9 bases). The V gene lost 0 bases and the J gene lost 0 bases, with 17 bases spanning the gap. There are 18 residues in the CDR3. The germline CDR1 and CDR2 sequences are SGDLS and YYNGEE. DNA of the CDR3: TGTGCCAGCAGCGTAGGGGCGGGGGGACAGGGCAGCACAGATACGCAGTATTTT. Amino acid sequence: CASSVGAGGQGSTDTQYF. The variable domain in full, completed from reference TRBV9 and TRBJ2-3, reads DSGVTQTPKHLITATGQRVTLRCSPRSGDLSVYWYQQSLDQGLQFLIQYYNGEERAKGNILERFSAQQFPDLHSELNLSSLELGDSALYFCASSVGAGGQGSTDTQYFGPGTRLTVL.

The rearrangement joins TRBV6-1 to TRBJ1-1; D is ambiguous. CDR3 length equals 12 residues. Trimming took 2 bases from V and 7 from J, leaving 8 bases between them. Germline V gene data show CDR1 as MNHNS and CDR2 as SASEGT. As DNA, the CDR3 is TGTGCCAGCAGTGAATTTCAGGTTGAAGCTTTCTTT. Translation gives CASSEFQVEAFF.

V is TRBV5-6 and J is TRBJ2-7; TRBD2 aligns across 15 bases. The CDR3 is made up of 15 amino acids. The ends lost 4 bases at V and 4 bases at J; junction bases unmatched: 3. Germline CDR1 and CDR2: SGHDT and YYEEEE. The DNA of the CDR3 is TGTGCCAGCAGCGCGGGACTAGCGGGGGGTTACGAGCAGTACTTC. Its protein product is CASSAGLAGGYEQYF.